The rows below give T cell receptor beta chains drawn from one sample of a study of brain T cells in children with intractable seizures. Data came from immunoSEQ multiplex PCR; TCRdb stores just in-frame clones and leaves some out. The sample yields about 340,000 clones, over 90% seen once. Sequencing used peripheral blood, obtained 4 to 6 months after surgery. The receptors derive from a boy under two years old with tuberous sclerosis and intractable seizures. Both conserved end residues are trimmed from each CDR3. A D gene is named only where the DNA matches it firmly.

D	J	V	CDR3
TRBD1	TRBJ1-2	TRBV10-3	AFRDRGNGYT
TRBD1	TRBJ2-7	TRBV20-1	SADRAYEQY
TRBD2	TRBJ2-2	TRBV24-1	ATSDFGKTSRNTGELF
NA	TRBJ2-7	TRBV3-1/TRBV3-2	ASTPSGRSYEQY
NA	TRBJ2-1	TRBV14	ASSQDVGLGNEQF
NA	TRBJ1-2	TRBV2	AIHQGSNYGYT
TRBD1	TRBJ1-6	TRBV3-1/TRBV3-2	ASSPSTGTGPSPLH
NA	TRBJ2-3	TRBV15	ATSRGLGTDTQY
NA	TRBJ1-1	TRBV5-5	ASSGTSYTEAF
TRBD2	TRBJ2-3	TRBV24-1	ATSDSGGFSDTQY
NA	TRBJ2-5	TRBV10-3	AISEWRGDGRETQY
NA	TRBJ1-2	TRBV24-1	ATSDLPGGDGYT
TRBD2	TRBJ2-5	TRBV5-6	ASSLGVLAGAQETQY
NA	TRBJ2-1	TRBV5-8	ASSLVGVAYNEQF
NA	TRBJ2-1	TRBV20-1	SASRLGSNNEQF
TRBD1	TRBJ2-7	TRBV15	ATSRGTGHEQY
NA	TRBJ2-3	TRBV10-1	ASSERPLGSLETDTQY
NA	TRBJ1-1	TRBV19	ASSISTYEAF